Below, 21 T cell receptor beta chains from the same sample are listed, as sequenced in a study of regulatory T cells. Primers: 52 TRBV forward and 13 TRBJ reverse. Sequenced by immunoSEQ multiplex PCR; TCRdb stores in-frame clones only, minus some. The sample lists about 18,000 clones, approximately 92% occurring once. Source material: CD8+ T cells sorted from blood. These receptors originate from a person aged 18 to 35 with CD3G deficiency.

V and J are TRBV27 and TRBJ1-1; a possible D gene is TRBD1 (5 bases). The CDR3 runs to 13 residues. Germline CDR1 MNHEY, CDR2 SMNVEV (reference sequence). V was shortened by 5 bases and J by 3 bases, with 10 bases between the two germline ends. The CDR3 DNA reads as TGTGCCAGCAGTCGTATAGGGGACACTGAAGCTTTCTTT. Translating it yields CASSRIGDTEAFF.

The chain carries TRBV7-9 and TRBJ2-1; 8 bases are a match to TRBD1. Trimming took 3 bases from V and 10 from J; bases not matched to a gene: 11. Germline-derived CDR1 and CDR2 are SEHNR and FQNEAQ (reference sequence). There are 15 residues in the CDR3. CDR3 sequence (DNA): TGTGCCAGCAGCTTTGGCGAGGACAGGGTCAGGGAGCAGTTCTTC. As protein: CASSFGEDRVREQFF.

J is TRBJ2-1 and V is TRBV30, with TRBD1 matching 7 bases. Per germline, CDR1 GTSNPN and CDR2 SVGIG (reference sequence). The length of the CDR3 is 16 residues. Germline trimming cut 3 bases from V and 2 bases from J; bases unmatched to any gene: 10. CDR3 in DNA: TGTGCCTGGAGCGAGACCGGGACAGCTCCCTACAATGAGCAGTTCTTC. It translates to CAWSETGTAPYNEQFF.

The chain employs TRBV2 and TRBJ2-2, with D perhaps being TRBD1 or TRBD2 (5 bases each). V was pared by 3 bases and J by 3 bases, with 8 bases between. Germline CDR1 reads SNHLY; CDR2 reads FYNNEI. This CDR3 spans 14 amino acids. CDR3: CASSEGVHTGELFF. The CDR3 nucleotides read TGTGCCAGCAGTGAGGGGGTGCACACCGGGGAGCTGTTTTTT.

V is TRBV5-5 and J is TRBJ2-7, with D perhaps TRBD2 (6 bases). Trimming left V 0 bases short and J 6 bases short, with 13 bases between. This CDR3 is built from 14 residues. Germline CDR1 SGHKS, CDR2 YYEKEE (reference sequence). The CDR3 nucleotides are TGTGCCAGCAGCTTGGGACTAGGAATGGGCGAGCAGTACTTC. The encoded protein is CASSLGLGMGEQYF.

CDR3 in amino acids: CASSVVLTGGAHGYTF. CDR3 sequence (DNA): TGTGCCAGCAGCGTAGTCCTTACAGGGGGGGCTCACGGCTACACCTTC. The V gene is TRBV9, the J gene TRBJ1-2; 8 bases are shared with TRBD1. Germline trimming cut 0 bases from V and 8 bases from J; bases unmatched to any gene: 12. The CDR3 has 16 residues. CDR1 SGDLS and CDR2 YYNGEE come from the germline V gene.

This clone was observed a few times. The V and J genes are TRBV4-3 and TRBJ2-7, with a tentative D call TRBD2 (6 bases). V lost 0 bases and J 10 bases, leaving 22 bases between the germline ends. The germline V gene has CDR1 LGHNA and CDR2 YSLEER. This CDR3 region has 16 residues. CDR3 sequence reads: CASSQDQGLPLSIQYF. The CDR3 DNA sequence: TGCGCCAGCAGCCAAGATCAGGGACTCCCGCTCTCTATTCAGTACTTC.

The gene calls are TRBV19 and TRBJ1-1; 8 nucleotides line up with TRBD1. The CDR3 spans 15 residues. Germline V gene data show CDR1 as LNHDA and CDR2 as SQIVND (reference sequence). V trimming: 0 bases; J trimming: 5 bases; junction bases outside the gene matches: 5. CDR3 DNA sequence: TGTGCCAGTAGTATAGACAGGGGGCCCCGGACTGAAGCTTTCTTT. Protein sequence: CASSIDRGPRTEAFF.

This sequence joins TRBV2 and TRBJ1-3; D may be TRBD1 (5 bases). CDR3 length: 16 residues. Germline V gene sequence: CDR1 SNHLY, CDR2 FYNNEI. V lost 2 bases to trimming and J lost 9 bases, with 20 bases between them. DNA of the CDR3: TGTGCCAGCAGTGAACTACCGGGGGAAATCGCGGCCACCATATATTTT. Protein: CASSELPGEIAATIYF.

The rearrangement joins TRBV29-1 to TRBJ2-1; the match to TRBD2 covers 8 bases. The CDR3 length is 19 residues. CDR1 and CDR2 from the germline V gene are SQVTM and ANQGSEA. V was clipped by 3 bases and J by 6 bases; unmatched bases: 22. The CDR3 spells CSVEGQSREGWVFANEQFF. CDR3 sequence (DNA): TGCAGCGTTGAGGGACAAAGTCGGGAGGGTTGGGTTTTTGCCAATGAGCAGTTCTTC.

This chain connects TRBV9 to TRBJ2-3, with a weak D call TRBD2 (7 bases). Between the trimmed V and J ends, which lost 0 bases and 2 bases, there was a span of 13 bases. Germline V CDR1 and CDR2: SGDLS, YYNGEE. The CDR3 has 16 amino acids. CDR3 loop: CASSVGAGHSTDTQYF. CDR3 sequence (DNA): TGTGCCAGCAGCGTAGGAGCGGGACACTCCACAGATACGCAGTATTTT.

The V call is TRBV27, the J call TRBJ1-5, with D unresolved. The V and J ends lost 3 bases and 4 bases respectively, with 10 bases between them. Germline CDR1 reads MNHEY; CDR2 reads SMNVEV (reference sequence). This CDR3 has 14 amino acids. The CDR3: CASSFVKNNQPQHF. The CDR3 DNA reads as TGTGCCAGCAGTTTCGTCAAGAATAATCAGCCCCAGCATTTT.

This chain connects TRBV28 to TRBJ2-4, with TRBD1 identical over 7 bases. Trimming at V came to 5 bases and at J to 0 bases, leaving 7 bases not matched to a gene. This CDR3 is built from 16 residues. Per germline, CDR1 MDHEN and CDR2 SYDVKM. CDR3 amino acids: CASSKGTVPAKNIQYF. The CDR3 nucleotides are TGTGCCAGCAGTAAAGGGACAGTACCAGCCAAAAACATTCAGTACTTC.

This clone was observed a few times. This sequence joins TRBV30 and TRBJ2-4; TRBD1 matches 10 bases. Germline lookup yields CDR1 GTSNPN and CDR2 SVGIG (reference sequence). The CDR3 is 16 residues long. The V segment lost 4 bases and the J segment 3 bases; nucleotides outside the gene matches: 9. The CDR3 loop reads CAWTLGTGDGKNIQYF. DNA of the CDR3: TGTGCCTGGACCCTTGGGACAGGGGATGGCAAAAACATTCAGTACTTC.

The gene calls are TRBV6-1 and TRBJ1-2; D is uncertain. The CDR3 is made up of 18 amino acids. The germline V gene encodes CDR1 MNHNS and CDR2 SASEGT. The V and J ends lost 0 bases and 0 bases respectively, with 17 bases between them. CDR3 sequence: CASSEALSPSWPNYGYTF. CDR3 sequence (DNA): TGTGCCAGCAGTGAAGCGCTTTCCCCCTCATGGCCTAACTATGGCTACACCTTC.

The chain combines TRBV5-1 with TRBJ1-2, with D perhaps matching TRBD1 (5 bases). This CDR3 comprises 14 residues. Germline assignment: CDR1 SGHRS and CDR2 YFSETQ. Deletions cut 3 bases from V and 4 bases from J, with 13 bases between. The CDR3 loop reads CASSWGESSYGYTF. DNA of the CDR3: TGCGCCAGCAGCTGGGGGGAGTCGAGCTATGGCTACACCTTC.

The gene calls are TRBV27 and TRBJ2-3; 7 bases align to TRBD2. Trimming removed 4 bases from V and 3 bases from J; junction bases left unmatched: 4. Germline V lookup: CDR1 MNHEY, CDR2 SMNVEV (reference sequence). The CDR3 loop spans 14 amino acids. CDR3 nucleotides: TGTGCCAGCAGTTCTGGGGGAGGGACAGATACGCAGTATTTT. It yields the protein CASSSGGGTDTQYF.

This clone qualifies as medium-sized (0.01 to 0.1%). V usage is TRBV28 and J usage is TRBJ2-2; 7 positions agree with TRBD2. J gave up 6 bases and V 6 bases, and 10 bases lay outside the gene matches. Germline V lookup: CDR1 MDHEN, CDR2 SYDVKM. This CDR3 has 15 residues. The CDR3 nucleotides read TGTGCCAGCAGCCGCACTAGCGCGGCGGCCGGGGAGCTGTTTTTT. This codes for CASSRTSAAAGELFF.

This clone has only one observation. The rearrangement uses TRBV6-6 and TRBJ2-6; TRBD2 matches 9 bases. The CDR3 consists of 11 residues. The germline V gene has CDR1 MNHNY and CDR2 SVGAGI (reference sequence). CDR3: CASGGLNFLTF. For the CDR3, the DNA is TGTGCTAGCGGGGGTTTGAATTTCCTGACTTTC.

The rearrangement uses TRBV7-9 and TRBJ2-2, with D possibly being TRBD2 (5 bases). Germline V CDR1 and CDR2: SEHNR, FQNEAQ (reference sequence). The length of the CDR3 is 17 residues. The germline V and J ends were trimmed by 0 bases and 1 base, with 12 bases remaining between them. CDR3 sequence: CASSLAGRGMNTGELFF. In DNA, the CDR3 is TGTGCCAGCAGCTTAGCGGGCAGAGGGATGAACACCGGGGAGCTGTTTTTT.

The CDR3 protein is CASRQGSGDMNTEAFF. The CDR3 nucleotides are TGTGCCAGCAGACAGGGGTCAGGGGACATGAACACTGAAGCTTTCTTT. The chain is built from TRBV2 and TRBJ1-1, with TRBD1 identical over 7 bases. Germline V CDR1 and CDR2: SNHLY, FYNNEI. Trimming at V came to 6 bases and at J to 0 bases, leaving 10 bases not matched to a gene. This CDR3 is built from 16 residues. The full variable domain, in which reference TRBV2 and TRBJ1-1 provide the parts outside the CDR3, is EPEVTQTPSHQVTQMGQEVILRCVPISNHLYFYWYRQILGQKVEFLVSFYNNEISEKSEIFDDQFSVERPDGSNFTLKIRSTKLEDSAMYFCASRQGSGDMNTEAFFGQGTRLTVV.